The 18 T cell receptor beta chains presented below share a single source sample, sequenced in a study of blood T cell repertoires in COVID-19 (dated by TCRdb to the early 2020s). Receptor amplification or capture employed the immunoSEQ multiplex PCR assay. TCRdb carries this immuneACCESS record with in-frame sequences only. Its versions omit some clonotypes, under half of them owing to an unresolved V gene in the studies checked, with the rest unexplained. The sample has hundreds of thousands of clones on record, about four fifths of them singletons. The ten largest clones represent roughly 9.8% of the sample. The sequenced sample consisted of peripheral blood. The receptor set was obtained from a man older than 75 with acute or convalescent COVID-19.

This chain joins TRBV5-1 and TRBJ2-7, with 9 nucleotides matching TRBD1. V shed 0 bases and J 6 bases; nucleotides not matched to a gene: 10. Germline V CDR1 and CDR2: SGHRS, YFSETQ. The CDR3 runs to 16 residues. CDR3 loop: CASSLDTTGGFREQYF. In DNA, the CDR3 is TGCGCCAGCAGCTTGGACACTACAGGGGGCTTTCGCGAGCAGTACTTC.

V and J are TRBV18 and TRBJ2-7; D is uncertain. CDR1 is KGHSH, CDR2 LQKENI, per germline. V was shortened by 6 bases and J by 0 bases, with 12 bases between the two germline ends. This CDR3 has 14 residues. The CDR3, as DNA: TGTGCCAGCTCCCCCTATGAGGTCTCCTACGAGCAGTACTTC. Translating gives CASSPYEVSYEQYF.

This clone was seen more than once but under ten times. The V call is TRBV27, the J call TRBJ2-2; TRBD2 might be the D (6 bases). CDR3 length equals 16 residues. V lost 5 bases and J 5 bases, leaving 18 bases between the germline ends. Looked up from germline, CDR1 is MNHEY and CDR2 is SMNVEV (reference sequence). CDR3 bases: TGTGCCAGCAGTATCAGGACCACCGCGGGAACCGGGGAGCTGTTTTTT. This sequence encodes CASSIRTTAGTGELFF.

The V and J genes are TRBV27 and TRBJ2-2; 13 positions agree with TRBD2. Germline V gives CDR1 MNHEY, CDR2 SMNVEV (reference sequence). CDR3 length equals 20 residues. The junction had 8 bases not matched to a gene; V was cut back by 1 base and J by 0 bases. CDR3 region: CASSLFFGLAGVSNTGELFF. The CDR3 DNA reads TGTGCCAGCAGTTTATTTTTCGGACTAGCGGGGGTTTCGAACACCGGGGAGCTGTTTTTT.

The chain has TRBV24-1 and TRBJ1-2, with D possibly TRBD1 on 6 matching bases. V lost 4 bases and J 3 bases, leaving 11 bases between the germline ends. This CDR3 spans 14 amino acids. CDR1 is KGHDR and CDR2 is SFDVKD in the germline V gene. The CDR3 loop is CATSDPQGHYGYTF. In DNA, the CDR3 is TGTGCCACCAGTGACCCACAGGGCCACTATGGCTACACCTTC.

V is TRBV23-1 and J is TRBJ2-3; the match to TRBD2 covers 8 bases. TRBV23-1 qualifies as an ORF whose function is uncertain. J gave up 1 base and V 8 bases, and 17 bases lay outside the gene matches. This CDR3 is 18 amino acids long. The CDR3 region is CASGYLAGGKLGTDTQYF. As DNA, the CDR3 is TGCGCCAGCGGTTATCTGGCGGGGGGTAAGTTGGGCACAGATACGCAGTATTTT.

This sequence joins TRBV29-1 and TRBJ2-1; no reliable D call. Looked up from germline, CDR1 is SQVTM and CDR2 is ANQGSEA. CDR3 length equals 14 residues. Trimming took 6 bases from V and 0 from J, leaving 12 bases between them. The CDR3 protein is CSVRLSSSYNEQFF. CDR3 nucleotides: TGCAGCGTCCGACTTAGTAGCTCCTACAATGAGCAGTTCTTC.

On this clone itself: Other DNA sequences in the sample encode the same CDR3. V gene TRBV6-5 combines with J gene TRBJ1-5; 10 bases line up with TRBD1. This CDR3 region has 15 residues. Unmatched junction bases numbered 4, after V lost 6 bases and J lost 2 bases. The germline V gene has CDR1 MNHEY and CDR2 SVGAGI. The CDR3 DNA is TGTGCCAGCAGCCGGGACAGGGGAGGCAATCAGCCCCAGCATTTT. Protein product: CASSRDRGGNQPQHF.

V and J are TRBV24-1 and TRBJ2-7; TRBD1 agrees at 9 bases. With 0 bases clipped from V and 2 bases from J, the junction kept 10 bases outside the gene matches. Per the germline V gene, CDR1 is KGHDR and CDR2 is SFDVKD. The CDR3 totals 18 residues. The CDR3 sequence: CATSDLGPQGTGPYEQYF. The CDR3 coding sequence is TGTGCCACCAGTGATTTGGGCCCGCAGGGGACAGGGCCCTACGAGCAGTACTTC.

CDR3: CASSPLARGRVETQYF. As DNA, the CDR3 is TGTGCCAGCAGTCCCCTCGCCAGGGGGCGTGTGGAGACCCAGTACTTC. This chain connects TRBV6-6 to TRBJ2-5; 8 nucleotides line up with TRBD1. In germline, CDR1 is MNHNY, CDR2 SVGAGI (reference sequence). The CDR3 extends over 16 amino acids. J was trimmed by 5 bases and V by 5 bases; bases with no gene match: 13.

The chain has TRBV5-1 and TRBJ1-5; D is ambiguous. The CDR3 consists of 13 residues. Per germline, CDR1 SGHRS and CDR2 YFSETQ. V was cut by 0 bases and J by 4 bases, with 5 bases left in between. Here the CDR3 DNA reads TGCGCCAGCAGCTTGGGACTTAATCAGCCCCAGCATTTT. Its translation: CASSLGLNQPQHF.

This clone was seen more than once but under ten times. The genes are TRBV4-1 and TRBJ1-2, with D hard to call. The CDR3 consists of 18 residues. The germline V gene encodes CDR1 MGHRA and CDR2 YSYEKL. The ends were cut back, 2 bases at V and 3 bases at J, with 22 bases in the middle. The CDR3 DNA reads TGCGCCAGCAGCCAACTGATTTGGGTCCCCCGGGAGGACTATGGCTACACCTTC. Amino acids: CASSQLIWVPREDYGYTF.

The chain couples TRBV6-5 to TRBJ2-7, with D possibly matching TRBD2 (6 bases). The CDR3 consists of 11 residues. V was trimmed by 10 bases and J by 6 bases, leaving 13 bases between them. The germline gives CDR1 MNHEY, CDR2 SVGAGI. CDR3 protein: CATSRGFEQYF. The CDR3 DNA sequence: TGTGCCACAAGTCGGGGGTTCGAGCAGTACTTC.

CDR3 sequence reads: CAWSGLRGGPGELFF. Written as DNA, the CDR3 is TGTGCCTGGAGTGGTTTGCGGGGGGGCCCCGGGGAGCTGTTTTTT. The V gene is TRBV30, the J gene TRBJ2-2; 9 bases map to TRBD2. V was pared by 1 base and J by 6 bases, with 6 bases of the junction left unmatched. The germline gives CDR1 GTSNPN, CDR2 SVGIG (reference sequence). The CDR3 has 15 residues. The full variable domain, completed using reference TRBV30 and TRBJ2-2, is SQTIHQWPATLVQPVGSPLSLECTVEGTSNPNLYWYRQAAGRGLQLLFYSVGIGQISSEVPQNLSASRPQDRQFILSSKKLLLSDSGFYLCAWSGLRGGPGELFFGEGSRLTVL.

J is TRBJ2-2 and V is TRBV7-9, with TRBD1 as a possible D gene (6 bases). The CDR3 covers 15 residues. V lost 3 bases and J 6 bases, leaving 14 bases between the germline ends. CDR1 is SEHNR and CDR2 is FQNEAQ in the germline V gene (reference sequence). CDR3: CASSFTAPGAGELFF. In DNA form, the CDR3 reads TGTGCCAGCAGCTTTACGGCCCCAGGGGCCGGGGAGCTGTTTTTT.

The chain couples TRBV19 to TRBJ1-2; 7 bases map to TRBD1. The CDR3 runs 13 residues. After removal of 6 bases from V and 6 bases from J, the junction contained 7 bases not matched to a gene. Germline V gives CDR1 LNHDA, CDR2 SQIVND (reference sequence). The chain's CDR3 is CASRPGTANGYTF. In DNA, the CDR3 is TGTGCCAGTAGGCCCGGGACAGCCAATGGCTACACCTTC. The full variable domain, in which reference TRBV19 and TRBJ1-2 provide the parts outside the CDR3, is DGGITQSPKYLFRKEGQNVTLSCEQNLNHDAMYWYRQDPGQGLRLIYYSQIVNDFQKGDIAEGYSVSREKKESFPLTVTSAQKNPTAFYLCASRPGTANGYTFGSGTRLTVV.

A note on this clone: Its ends do not fully match the called genes, so a read error is possible. The chain is built from TRBV5-1 and TRBJ2-7, with 8 bases identical to TRBD1. The germline CDR1 and CDR2 sequences are SGHRS and YFSETQ. The CDR3 totals 12 residues. The CDR3, as DNA: TGCGCCAGCAGCCAGGCCGGACAGGGAGTTGACTTC. It yields the protein CASSQAGQGVDF. The full variable domain, in which reference TRBV5-1 and TRBJ2-7 provide the parts outside the CDR3, is KAGVTQTPRYLIKTRGQQVTLSCSPISGHRSVSWYQQTPGQGLQFLFEYFSETQRNKGNFPGRFSGRQFSNSRSEMNVSTLELGDSALYLCASSQAGQGVDFGPGTRLTVT.

In DNA form, the CDR3 reads TGTGCCAGCAGCTTGGGACAGGGGGCCGCTGAAGCTTTCTTT. Protein: CASSLGQGAAEAFF. This chain connects TRBV3-1 (or the pseudogene TRBV3-2) to TRBJ1-1, with 12 positions matching TRBD1. V was clipped by 5 bases and J by 6 bases; unmatched bases: 4. Germline-derived CDR1 and CDR2 are LGHDT and YNNKEL (reference sequence). This CDR3 has 14 amino acids.